This T cell receptor (beta chain) was captured in a study of cytomegalovirus exposure and HLA in healthy donors. Trimming pared 3 bases from V and 7 bases from J, leaving 12 bases between. This CDR3 contains 14 residues. Germline V gene lookup returns CDR1 MNHNS and CDR2 SASEGT. Findings and limits, study-wide: Reportedly, a later analysis found an Asian-associated ancestry cluster had fewer N-insertions than the approximately 670-donor mean. For most TCR beta V segments, an earlier analysis put the productive rate at about 90% or about 30% of the time. TRBV6-2, TRBV6-3 and some other V segments were unresolvable in 87-base-pair reads.

60 Vbeta and 13 Jbeta primers were used in PCR. Here immunoSEQ multiplex PCR was the method, and the copy in TCRdb shows in-frame clones only, minus some. The sample has 150,000 to 200,000 clones; 70% are singletons. As for this clone: The antigen is unknown.

Specimen: PBMCs. The chain has TRBV6-1 and TRBJ1-4; possibly TRBD1 for D (5 bases). The TCR sequence derives from a man aged 18-30 years in good health and CMV-seropositive. CDR3 bases: TGTGCCAGCAGTGAGGGACTCACCAGTGAAAAACTGTTTTTT. It encodes CASSEGLTSEKLFF.